The 26 T cell receptor beta chains below come from one sample, sequenced in a study of blood T cell repertoires in COVID-19. The assay was immunoSEQ multiplex PCR, and TCRdb's table has in-frame clones only and misses some. The data contain under 250,000 clones, around 84% of them singletons. The specimen sequenced was peripheral blood. These receptors were taken from a man in his fifties with COVID-19, enrolled during active disease.

J is TRBJ2-4 and V is TRBV7-2, with D possibly being TRBD1 (6 bases). This CDR3 is 13 amino acids long. Germline V gene lookup returns CDR1 SGHTA and CDR2 FQGNSA. V was shortened by 5 bases and J by 12 bases, with 17 bases between the two germline ends. The CDR3 sequence: CASSTDWDKTQYF. CDR3 coding DNA: TGTGCCAGCAGCACGGATTGGGACAAAACTCAGTACTTC.

The count of this clone is one. The CDR3 sequence is CASSQVLGPYNEQFF. The CDR3 DNA reads TGCGCCAGCAGCCAAGTATTGGGGCCTTACAATGAGCAGTTCTTC. The rearrangement joins TRBV4-1 to TRBJ2-1; tentatively, D is TRBD1 (5 bases). V was shortened by 1 base and J by 4 bases, with 11 bases between the two germline ends. Germline V gene lookup returns CDR1 MGHRA and CDR2 YSYEKL. The CDR3 spans 15 residues.

The chain couples TRBV19 to TRBJ1-6, with 7 bases that match TRBD1. The germline V gene has CDR1 LNHDA and CDR2 SQIVND (reference sequence). CDR3 length equals 14 residues. V was pared by 5 bases and J by 7 bases, with 5 bases of the junction left unmatched. The CDR3 loop reads CASSGSGGNSPLHF. CDR3 coding DNA: TGTGCCAGTAGTGGCTCAGGGGGGAATTCACCCCTCCACTTT.

V gene TRBV9 combines with J gene TRBJ2-3, with D possibly being TRBD1 (5 bases). Germline V gene sequence: CDR1 SGDLS, CDR2 YYNGEE. This CDR3 spans 13 amino acids. V lost 3 bases to trimming and J lost 2 bases, with 7 bases between them. CDR3 sequence: CASSEGSTDTQYF. The CDR3 DNA reads as TGTGCCAGCAGCGAGGGGTCCACAGATACGCAGTATTTT. Together with reference TRBV9 and TRBJ2-3, the CDR3 gives the full variable domain: DSGVTQTPKHLITATGQRVTLRCSPRSGDLSVYWYQQSLDQGLQFLIQYYNGEERAKGNILERFSAQQFPDLHSELNLSSLELGDSALYFCASSEGSTDTQYFGPGTRLTVL.

V and J are TRBV18 and TRBJ1-5; TRBD1 matches at 9 bases. V lost 3 bases, J lost 3 bases, and 6 bases stayed unmatched. Germline V CDR1 and CDR2: KGHSH, LQKENI. The CDR3 has 16 residues. CDR3 nucleotides: TGTGCCAGCTCACCTTCCGGGACAGGGCACAATCAGCCCCAGCATTTT. This sequence encodes CASSPSGTGHNQPQHF.

V usage is TRBV7-2 and J usage is TRBJ1-5; D call uncertain. Trimming removed 4 bases at V and 4 bases at J, with 5 bases between. The germline gives CDR1 SGHTA, CDR2 FQGNSA. The CDR3 sequence is 12 residues long. For the CDR3, the DNA is TGTGCCAGCAGCTCCCAGAATCAGCCCCAGCATTTT. Its protein product is CASSSQNQPQHF. The whole variable domain, filled in from reference TRBV7-2 and TRBJ1-5, reads GAGVSQSPSNKVTEKGKDVELRCDPISGHTALYWYRQSLGQGLEFLIYFQGNSAPDKSGLPSDRFSAERTGGSVSTLTIQRTQQEDSAVYLCASSSQNQPQHFGDGTRLSIL.

The V and J genes are TRBV2 and TRBJ1-5, with D perhaps TRBD1 (5 bases). The CDR3 length is 14 residues. The germline V gene encodes CDR1 SNHLY and CDR2 FYNNEI. Trimming took 6 bases from V and 0 from J, leaving 9 bases between them. CDR3 bases: TGTGCCAGCAGGGCGGGGCTTAGCAATCAGCCCCAGCATTTT. This encodes CASRAGLSNQPQHF. Using reference TRBV2 and TRBJ1-5 for the parts outside the CDR3, the full variable domain is EPEVTQTPSHQVTQMGQEVILRCVPISNHLYFYWYRQILGQKVEFLVSFYNNEISEKSEIFDDQFSVERPDGSNFTLKIRSTKLEDSAMYFCASRAGLSNQPQHFGDGTRLSIL.

This clone came up once. The chain carries TRBV7-9 and TRBJ2-7, with D possibly matching TRBD2 (5 bases). CDR1 is SEHNR, CDR2 FQNEAQ, per germline (reference sequence). The CDR3 consists of 13 residues. Trimming cost V 5 bases and J 1 base, with 9 bases left between them. The CDR3 DNA is TGTGCCAGCAGCCCCTCGGGGTCCTACGAGCAGTACTTC. As protein: CASSPSGSYEQYF.

The gene calls are TRBV30 and TRBJ1-1; D uncertain. With 0 bases removed from V and 4 bases from J, the gap between germline ends came to 6 bases. Germline assignment: CDR1 GTSNPN and CDR2 SVGIG (reference sequence). The CDR3 sequence is 12 residues long. The CDR3 DNA reads TGTGCCTGGAGTGTCCAGCGCACTGAAGCTTTCTTT. Translated, it gives CAWSVQRTEAFF.

The chain has TRBV4-3 and TRBJ1-4, with 9 bases matching TRBD1. Unmatched junction bases numbered 7, after V lost 0 bases and J lost 5 bases. The CDR3 runs 17 residues. Germline CDR1 and CDR2: LGHNA and YSLEER. This chain's CDR3 is CASSQEGQGLINEKLFF. The CDR3 nucleotides read TGCGCCAGCAGCCAAGAGGGACAGGGACTCATAAATGAAAAACTGTTTTTT.

This clone was detected once. The V and J genes are TRBV10-3 and TRBJ2-5; a possible D gene is TRBD1 (6 bases). The length of the CDR3 is 14 residues. Trimming shortened V by 4 bases and J by 4 bases, and 13 bases separated the two germline ends. Per germline, CDR1 ENHRY and CDR2 SYGVKD. The CDR3 DNA follows: TGTGCCATCAGTGTTTTCAGGGGTGGAGAGACCCAGTACTTC. The encoded protein is CAISVFRGGETQYF.

The chain combines TRBV3-1 (or the pseudogene TRBV3-2) with TRBJ1-3, with 12 bases aligning to TRBD1. CDR1 and CDR2 from the germline V gene are LGHDT and YNNKEL (reference sequence). V was pared by 4 bases and J by 0 bases, with 7 bases of the junction left unmatched. The CDR3 extends over 18 amino acids. This CDR3 reads CASSPGTGGSISGNTIYF. CDR3 sequence (DNA): TGTGCCAGCAGCCCCGGGACAGGGGGCTCCATCTCTGGAAACACCATATATTTT.

The chain links TRBV27 to TRBJ1-1, with TRBD1 identical over 12 bases. Germline CDR1 MNHEY, CDR2 SMNVEV (reference sequence). The trim removed 2 bases at V and 4 bases at J, leaving 8 bases unmatched. This CDR3 spans 17 amino acids. CDR3 sequence reads: CASSLAGTGGRGTEAFF. CDR3 coding DNA: TGTGCCAGCAGTTTAGCCGGGACAGGGGGCCGGGGCACTGAAGCTTTCTTT.

The V gene is TRBV19, the J gene TRBJ1-2; 9 bases map to TRBD1. V lost 10 bases and J lost 5; bases outside the gene matches: 11. This CDR3 has 14 amino acids. In germline, CDR1 is LNHDA, CDR2 SQIVND (reference sequence). The CDR3 region is CATLRGGQGYGYTF. The CDR3 coding sequence is TGTGCCACCCTAAGAGGGGGACAGGGTTATGGCTACACCTTC.

This rearrangement joins TRBV6-4 to TRBJ2-2; 9 bases map to TRBD1. Trimming cost V 6 bases and J 4 bases; bases outside gene matches: 3. The CDR3 extends over 14 amino acids. The germline V gene encodes CDR1 MRHNA and CDR2 SNTAGT. The CDR3 DNA follows: TGTGCCAGCAGAAGACAGGGGGGCACCGGGGAGCTGTTTTTT. It yields the protein CASRRQGGTGELFF.

This chain joins TRBV5-5 and TRBJ1-5; D remains ambiguous. The CDR3 consists of 18 residues. CDR1 and CDR2 (germline): SGHKS, YYEKEE (reference sequence). Trimming took off 1 base at V and 7 bases at J, with 24 bases between the two ends. DNA of the CDR3: TGTGCCAGCAGCTTGAACCCCCAAAGCCAGCTCAGGAACCAGCCCCAGCATTTT. This gives the protein CASSLNPQSQLRNQPQHF.

The genes are TRBV3-1 (or the pseudogene TRBV3-2) and TRBJ2-1; 7 bases match TRBD2. The V segment lost 1 base and the J segment 9 bases; nucleotides outside the gene matches: 9. There are 15 residues in the CDR3. Germline CDR1 LGHDT, CDR2 YNNKEL (reference sequence). DNA of the CDR3: TGTGCCAGCAGCCAAGTCGCCAGCGGGGAAGGTGAGCAGTTCTTC. Translating it yields CASSQVASGEGEQFF.

The rearrangement uses TRBV2 and TRBJ1-2, with a possible D match to TRBD1 (6 bases). CDR1 and CDR2 (germline): SNHLY, FYNNEI. This CDR3 has 16 residues. V was shortened by 1 base and J by 0 bases, with 12 bases between the two germline ends. CDR3 residues: CASSEGQGLPNYGYTF. CDR3 bases: TGTGCCAGCAGTGAAGGGCAGGGGCTTCCTAACTATGGCTACACCTTC.

This chain uses TRBV5-1 with TRBJ2-3, with D possibly matching TRBD2 (6 bases). Trimming took 4 bases from V and 1 from J, leaving 13 bases between them. CDR3 length equals 15 residues. The germline gives CDR1 SGHRS, CDR2 YFSETQ. CDR3 sequence (DNA): TGCGCCAGCAGCGCCGCCTTAGCGGGCACAGATACGCAGTATTTT. It is translated as CASSAALAGTDTQYF.

The count of this clone is one. J is TRBJ1-4 and V is TRBV18; D possibly corresponds to TRBD1 (5 bases). V gave up 4 bases and J gave up 7 bases, with 13 bases separating them. The CDR3 covers 14 residues. From germline, CDR1 is KGHSH and CDR2 LQKENI. The CDR3 spells CASSRAGGGEKLFF. CDR3 sequence (DNA): TGTGCCAGCTCACGCGCCGGGGGTGGTGAAAAACTGTTTTTT.

The chain carries TRBV3-1 (or the pseudogene TRBV3-2) and TRBJ2-1; D is possibly TRBD2 (6 bases). V dropped 1 base and J dropped 8 bases, with 15 bases sitting between them. The CDR3 is 15 amino acids. CDR1 is LGHDT, CDR2 YNNKEL, per germline (reference sequence). CDR3 residues: CASSQGGRRLDEQFF. As DNA, the CDR3 is TGTGCCAGCAGCCAAGGGGGGAGGCGTCTGGATGAGCAGTTCTTC.

In DNA, the CDR3 is TGTGCCTGGAATGAGGAGGGGAACACTGAAGCTTTCTTT. It specifies CAWNEEGNTEAFF. The chain uses TRBV30 and TRBJ1-1; D not resolved. The CDR3 loop spans 13 amino acids. Trimming removed 4 bases from V and 1 base from J, with 10 bases in between. Germline V gives CDR1 GTSNPN, CDR2 SVGIG (reference sequence).

V and J are TRBV2 and TRBJ2-7, with 11 bases that match TRBD2. Germline trimming cut 6 bases from V and 5 bases from J; bases unmatched to any gene: 6. CDR3 length: 14 amino acids. From germline, CDR1 is SNHLY and CDR2 FYNNEI. DNA of the CDR3: TGTGCCAGCAGGGGTGGGACTAGCGGACACGAGCAGTACTTC. It codes for CASRGGTSGHEQYF.

This chain joins TRBV5-8 and TRBJ2-5; TRBD2 might be the D (6 bases). V was trimmed by 1 base and J by 5 bases, leaving 15 bases between them. The germline V gene encodes CDR1 SGHTS and CDR2 YDEGEE. This CDR3 region has 15 residues. The CDR3 bases are TGTGCCAGCAGCTTGTTGGGGGACCGGGGGGAGACCCAGTACTTC. Translated, it gives CASSLLGDRGETQYF.

The rearrangement links TRBV27 to TRBJ2-1, with D maybe TRBD2 (5 bases). Germline V gene sequence: CDR1 MNHEY, CDR2 SMNVEV (reference sequence). This CDR3 has 18 residues. V was trimmed by 10 bases and J by 0 bases, leaving 25 bases between them. CDR3 sequence: CATVSDWRRVVSYNEQFF. The CDR3, as DNA: TGTGCCACCGTTTCCGACTGGAGGCGTGTCGTCTCCTACAATGAGCAGTTCTTC.

DNA for the CDR3: TGTGCCAGCAGTTACCTCGGGGATCAGCCCCAGCATTTT. It translates to CASSYLGDQPQHF. The V gene is TRBV6-2 or TRBV6-3, the J gene TRBJ1-5; D gene unclear. Germline V gene data show CDR1 as MNHEY and CDR2 as SVGEGT. The CDR3 is made up of 13 amino acids. V lost 2 bases and J 5 bases, leaving 7 bases between the germline ends.